The 14 T cell receptor beta chains listed next were all sequenced from one sample in a study of blood T cell repertoires in COVID-19. Using immunoSEQ multiplex PCR, the repertoire was profiled, and TCRdb retains in-frame clones only, with some absent. The sample records more than 90,000 clones, roughly nine tenths being singletons. The sample consisted of peripheral blood. These receptors came from a man in his sixties or seventies who had recovered from COVID-19.

The chain links TRBV9 to TRBJ2-7; 7 bases are a match to TRBD2. Germline-derived CDR1 and CDR2 are SGDLS and YYNGEE. CDR3 length: 14 residues. V shed 4 bases and J 3 bases; nucleotides not matched to a gene: 7. The CDR3 DNA is TGTGCCAGCAGCCCCCGGGACTACTACTACGAGCAGTACTTC. Translated: CASSPRDYYYEQYF.

V usage is TRBV7-9 and J usage is TRBJ1-2; 7 bases line up with TRBD1. V gave up 5 bases and J gave up 6 bases; unmatched junction bases: 6. Looked up from germline, CDR1 is SEHNR and CDR2 is FQNEAQ (reference sequence). The CDR3 is 13 residues long. The CDR3 nucleotides are TGTGCCAGCAGCCCGACAGGGAGGCATGGCTACACCTTC. Translated, it gives CASSPTGRHGYTF.

DNA of the CDR3: TGTGCCACCAGTGACCCCGGACAGGGGAAGGCAGATACGCAGTATTTT. Residues: CATSDPGQGKADTQYF. The chain combines TRBV24-1 with TRBJ2-3; the match to TRBD1 covers 9 bases. Germline V CDR1 and CDR2: KGHDR, SFDVKD. V shed 4 bases and J 4 bases; nucleotides not matched to a gene: 8. The length of the CDR3 is 16 residues.

This clone was counted once. CDR3 in DNA: TGTGCCAGCAGCGTAGAACCCGGGAACTATGGCTACACCTTC. Protein product: CASSVEPGNYGYTF. The V call is TRBV9, the J call TRBJ1-2; D not certain. The CDR3 contains 14 residues. Germline-derived CDR1 and CDR2 are SGDLS and YYNGEE. The V end was cut by 0 bases, the J end by 2 bases, with 8 bases between.

The rearrangement links TRBV6-5 to TRBJ2-7; 9 nucleotides agree with TRBD1. Germline V CDR1 and CDR2: MNHEY, SVGAGI. The V gene end was trimmed by 6 bases and the J gene end by 2 bases; junction bases not matched to a gene: 8. The CDR3 extends over 15 amino acids. CDR3 in DNA: TGTGCCAGCAGCCAAACGGGACAGGGAACCTACGAGCAGTACTTC. Translating it yields CASSQTGQGTYEQYF.

The V gene is TRBV2, the J gene TRBJ2-3, with 7 bases matching TRBD2. The ends lost 6 bases at V and 0 bases at J; junction bases unmatched: 3. The germline V gene has CDR1 SNHLY and CDR2 FYNNEI. This CDR3 has 14 amino acids. As DNA, the CDR3 is TGTGCCAGCAGGGGGGGGTACAGCACAGATACGCAGTATTTT. It encodes CASRGGYSTDTQYF.

The CDR3 DNA reads as TGTGCCAGCAGTGAAGACATCTACGAGCAGTACTTC. Its translation: CASSEDIYEQYF. The chain is built from TRBV2 and TRBJ2-7; D is unresolved. The CDR3 covers 12 residues. The V gene's germline CDR1 is SNHLY and CDR2 FYNNEI. V lost 1 base and J 3 bases, leaving 4 bases between the germline ends. Looking up the rest from reference TRBV2 and TRBJ2-7 gives the full variable domain: EPEVTQTPSHQVTQMGQEVILRCVPISNHLYFYWYRQILGQKVEFLVSFYNNEISEKSEIFDDQFSVERPDGSNFTLKIRSTKLEDSAMYFCASSEDIYEQYFGPGTRLTVT.

V and J are TRBV4-3 and TRBJ2-7, with D possibly being TRBD1 (6 bases). The CDR3 is 14 amino acids. V lost 2 bases and J lost 9, with 17 bases in between. From germline, CDR1 is LGHNA and CDR2 YSLEER. DNA for the CDR3: TGCGCCAGCAGCCAAAGGGACAACCGAGACGGGCAGTACTTC. Protein: CASSQRDNRDGQYF.

V is TRBV7-2 and J is TRBJ2-7; 8 bases fit TRBD2. From germline, CDR1 is SGHTA and CDR2 FQGNSA. V lost 1 base, J lost 3 bases, and 5 bases stayed unmatched. The CDR3 is 15 amino acids. In DNA form, the CDR3 reads TGTGCCAGCAGCTTAGGTCCGGGACTAGTCTACGAGCAGTACTTC. Protein: CASSLGPGLVYEQYF.

The rearrangement uses TRBV28 and TRBJ1-2, with a tentative D call TRBD1 (5 bases). Germline CDR1 is MDHEN and CDR2 is SYDVKM. Trimming stripped 1 base from V and 14 bases from J, with 20 bases between. The CDR3 has 14 amino acids. The CDR3 spells CASSLSSAGTRRTF. The CDR3 coding sequence is TGTGCCAGCAGTTTATCCTCGGCTGGGACTCGTCGGACCTTC.

This rearrangement joins TRBV7-2 to TRBJ2-7, with a tentative D call TRBD2 (6 bases). CDR1 is SGHTA and CDR2 is FQGNSA in the germline V gene. V gave up 2 bases and J gave up 2 bases, with 10 bases separating them. The CDR3 runs 14 residues. CDR3 DNA: TGTGCCAGCAGCTTAAGGGACTTACCCTACGAGCAGTACTTC. Protein product: CASSLRDLPYEQYF.

This chain links TRBV5-1 with TRBJ2-5, with D possibly TRBD2 on 5 matching bases. Per germline, CDR1 SGHRS and CDR2 YFSETQ. V lost 1 base, J lost 1 base, and 14 bases lay in between. CDR3 size: 16 residues. DNA for the CDR3: TGCGCCAGCAGCTTGTTTGCGGGCCCGACCCAAGAGACCCAGTACTTC. Its protein is CASSLFAGPTQETQYF.

The rearrangement joins TRBV5-6 to TRBJ2-1, with 7 bases aligning to TRBD1. V shed 1 base, J shed 7 bases, and the junction held 8 bases outside the gene matches. The CDR3 covers 15 residues. Germline V gene lookup returns CDR1 SGHDT and CDR2 YYEEEE. DNA for the CDR3: TGTGCCAGCAGCTTGATGGCAGGGGGAAGGAATGAGCAGTTCTTC. This encodes CASSLMAGGRNEQFF.

This chain connects TRBV6-5 to TRBJ1-4; D might be TRBD1 (5 bases). V lost 7 bases to trimming and J lost 7 bases, with 16 bases between them. The CDR3 runs 14 residues. Germline CDR1 MNHEY, CDR2 SVGAGI. This CDR3 is CASKSDGGREKLFF. The CDR3 coding sequence is TGTGCCAGCAAGTCGGACGGGGGACGTGAAAAACTGTTTTTT.